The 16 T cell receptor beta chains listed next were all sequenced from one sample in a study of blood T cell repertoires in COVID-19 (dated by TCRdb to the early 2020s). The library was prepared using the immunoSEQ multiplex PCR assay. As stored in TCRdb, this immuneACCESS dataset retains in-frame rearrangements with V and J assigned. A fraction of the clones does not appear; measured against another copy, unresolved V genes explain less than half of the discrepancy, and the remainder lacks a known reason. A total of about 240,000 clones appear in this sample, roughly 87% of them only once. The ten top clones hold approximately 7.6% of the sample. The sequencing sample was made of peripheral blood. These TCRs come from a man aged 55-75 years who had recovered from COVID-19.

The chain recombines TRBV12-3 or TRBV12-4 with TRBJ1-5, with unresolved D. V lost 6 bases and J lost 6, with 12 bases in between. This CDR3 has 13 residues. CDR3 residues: CASSLNYGQPQHF. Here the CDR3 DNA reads TGTGCCAGCAGCCTCAATTACGGTCAGCCCCAGCATTTT.

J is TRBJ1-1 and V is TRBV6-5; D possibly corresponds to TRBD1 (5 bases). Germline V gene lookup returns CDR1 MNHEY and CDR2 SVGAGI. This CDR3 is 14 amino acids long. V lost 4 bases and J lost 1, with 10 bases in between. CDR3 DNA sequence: TGTGCCAGCAGTTTTTTACAGGCGAACACTGAAGCTTTCTTT. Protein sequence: CASSFLQANTEAFF.

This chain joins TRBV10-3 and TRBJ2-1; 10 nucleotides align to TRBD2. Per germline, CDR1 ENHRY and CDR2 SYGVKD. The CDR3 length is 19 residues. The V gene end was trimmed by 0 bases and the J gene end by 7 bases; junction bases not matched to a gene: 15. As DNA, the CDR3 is TGTGCCATCAGTGAGTCGACAGCGGGGGGGCCGCGTAGAACGAATGAGCAGTTCTTC. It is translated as CAISESTAGGPRRTNEQFF.

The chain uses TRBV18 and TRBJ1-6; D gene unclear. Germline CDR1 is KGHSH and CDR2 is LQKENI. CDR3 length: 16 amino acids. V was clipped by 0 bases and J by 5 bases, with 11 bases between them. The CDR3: CASSPPLYSNNSPLHF. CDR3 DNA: TGTGCCAGCTCACCACCGCTTTACAGCAATAATTCACCCCTCCACTTT. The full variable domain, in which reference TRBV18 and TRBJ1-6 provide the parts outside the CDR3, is NAGVMQNPRHLVRRRGQEARLRCSPMKGHSHVYWYRQLPEEGLKFMVYLQKENIIDESGMPKERFSAEFPKEGPSILRIQQVVRGDSAAYFCASSPPLYSNNSPLHFGNGTRLTVT.

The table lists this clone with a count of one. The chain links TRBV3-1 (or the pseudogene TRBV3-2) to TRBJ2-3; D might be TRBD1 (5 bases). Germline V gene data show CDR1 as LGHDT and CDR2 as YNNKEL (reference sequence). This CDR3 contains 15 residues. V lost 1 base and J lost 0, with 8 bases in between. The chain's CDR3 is CASSQGGASTDTQYF. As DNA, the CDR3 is TGTGCCAGCAGCCAAGGTGGGGCCAGCACAGATACGCAGTATTTT.

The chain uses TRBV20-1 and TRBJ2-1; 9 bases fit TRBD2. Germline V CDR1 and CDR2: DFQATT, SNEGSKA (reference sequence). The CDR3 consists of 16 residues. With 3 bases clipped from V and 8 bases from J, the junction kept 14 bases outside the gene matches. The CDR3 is CSASALGTSLVDEQFF. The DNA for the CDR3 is TGCAGTGCTAGTGCCCTAGGGACTAGCTTGGTGGATGAGCAGTTCTTC.

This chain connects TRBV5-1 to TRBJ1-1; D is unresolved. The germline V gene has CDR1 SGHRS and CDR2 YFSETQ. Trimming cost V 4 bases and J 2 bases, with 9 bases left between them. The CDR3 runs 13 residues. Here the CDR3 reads CASSPSVNTEAFF. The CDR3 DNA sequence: TGCGCCAGCAGCCCATCAGTCAACACTGAAGCTTTCTTT.

DNA of the CDR3: TGTGCCAGCAGCCAAGGGGAGGGGCAGTTCTTC. The encoded protein is CASSQGEGQFF. The chain has TRBV14 and TRBJ2-1; 7 nucleotides match TRBD2. The CDR3 is made up of 11 amino acids. Looked up from germline, CDR1 is SGHDN and CDR2 is FVKESK. The trim removed 1 base at V and 12 bases at J, leaving 0 bases unmatched.

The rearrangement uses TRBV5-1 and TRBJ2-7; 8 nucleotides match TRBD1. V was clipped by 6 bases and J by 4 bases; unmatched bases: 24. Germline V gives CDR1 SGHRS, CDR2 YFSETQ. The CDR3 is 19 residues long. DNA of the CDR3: TGCGCCAGCAAACCCCGCCGAGACAGGGGAATCCCCAGGCCGTACGAGCAGTACGTC. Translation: CASKPRRDRGIPRPYEQYV.

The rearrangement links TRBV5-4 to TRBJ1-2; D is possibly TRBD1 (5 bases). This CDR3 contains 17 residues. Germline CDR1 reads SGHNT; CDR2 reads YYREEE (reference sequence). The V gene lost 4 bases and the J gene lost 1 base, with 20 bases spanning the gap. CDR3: CASSLIDRPQLNYGYTF. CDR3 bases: TGTGCCAGCAGCCTGATAGACAGACCCCAGCTTAACTATGGCTACACCTTC.

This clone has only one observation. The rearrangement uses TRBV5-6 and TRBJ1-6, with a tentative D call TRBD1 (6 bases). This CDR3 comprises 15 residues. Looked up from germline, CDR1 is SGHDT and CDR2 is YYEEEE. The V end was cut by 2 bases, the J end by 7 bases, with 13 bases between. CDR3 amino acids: CASSFRGARNSPLHF. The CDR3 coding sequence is TGTGCCAGCAGCTTTCGGGGGGCGCGAAATTCACCCCTCCACTTT.

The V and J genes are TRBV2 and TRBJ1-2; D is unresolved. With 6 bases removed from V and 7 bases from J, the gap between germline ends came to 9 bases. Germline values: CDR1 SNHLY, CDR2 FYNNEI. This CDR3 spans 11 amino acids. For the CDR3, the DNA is TGTGCCAGCAGCGTGCGAGGTGGCTACACCTTC. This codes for CASSVRGGYTF.

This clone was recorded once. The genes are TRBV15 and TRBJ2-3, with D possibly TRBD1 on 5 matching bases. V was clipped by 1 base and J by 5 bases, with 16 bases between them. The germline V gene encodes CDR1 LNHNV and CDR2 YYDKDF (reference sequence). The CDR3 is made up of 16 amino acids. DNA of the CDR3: TGTGCCACCAGCAGAGCGCCTTTCAGGGTGATAGATACGCAGTATTTT. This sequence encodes CATSRAPFRVIDTQYF.

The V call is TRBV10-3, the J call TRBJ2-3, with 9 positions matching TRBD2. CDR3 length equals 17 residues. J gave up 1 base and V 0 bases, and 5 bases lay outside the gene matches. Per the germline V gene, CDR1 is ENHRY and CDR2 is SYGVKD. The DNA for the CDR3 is TGTGCCATCAGTGAGTCATGGGCTAGCGGGGGCACAGATACGCAGTATTTT. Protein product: CAISESWASGGTDTQYF.

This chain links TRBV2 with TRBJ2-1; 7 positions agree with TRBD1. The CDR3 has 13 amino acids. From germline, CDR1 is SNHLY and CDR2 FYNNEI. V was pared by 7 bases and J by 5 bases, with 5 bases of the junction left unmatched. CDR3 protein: CASKQGQNNEQFF. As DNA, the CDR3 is TGTGCCAGCAAACAGGGGCAGAACAATGAGCAGTTCTTC.

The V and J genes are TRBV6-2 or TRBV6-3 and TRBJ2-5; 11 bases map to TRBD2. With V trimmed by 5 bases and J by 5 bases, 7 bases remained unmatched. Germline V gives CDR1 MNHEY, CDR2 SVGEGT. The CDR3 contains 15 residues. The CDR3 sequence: CASSPAGLADETQYF. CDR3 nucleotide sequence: TGTGCCAGCAGTCCCGCGGGACTAGCGGACGAGACCCAGTACTTC.